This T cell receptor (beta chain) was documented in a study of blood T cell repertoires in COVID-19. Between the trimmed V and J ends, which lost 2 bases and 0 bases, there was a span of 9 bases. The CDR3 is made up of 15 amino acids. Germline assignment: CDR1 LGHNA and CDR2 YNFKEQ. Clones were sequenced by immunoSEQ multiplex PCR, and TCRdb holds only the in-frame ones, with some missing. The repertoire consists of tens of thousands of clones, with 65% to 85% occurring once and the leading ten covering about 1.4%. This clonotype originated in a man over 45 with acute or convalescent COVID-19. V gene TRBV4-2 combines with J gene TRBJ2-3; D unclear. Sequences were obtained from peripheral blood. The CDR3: CASSQFLRSTDTQYF. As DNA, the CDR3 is TGTGCCAGCAGCCAATTCCTTAGAAGCACAGATACGCAGTATTTT.